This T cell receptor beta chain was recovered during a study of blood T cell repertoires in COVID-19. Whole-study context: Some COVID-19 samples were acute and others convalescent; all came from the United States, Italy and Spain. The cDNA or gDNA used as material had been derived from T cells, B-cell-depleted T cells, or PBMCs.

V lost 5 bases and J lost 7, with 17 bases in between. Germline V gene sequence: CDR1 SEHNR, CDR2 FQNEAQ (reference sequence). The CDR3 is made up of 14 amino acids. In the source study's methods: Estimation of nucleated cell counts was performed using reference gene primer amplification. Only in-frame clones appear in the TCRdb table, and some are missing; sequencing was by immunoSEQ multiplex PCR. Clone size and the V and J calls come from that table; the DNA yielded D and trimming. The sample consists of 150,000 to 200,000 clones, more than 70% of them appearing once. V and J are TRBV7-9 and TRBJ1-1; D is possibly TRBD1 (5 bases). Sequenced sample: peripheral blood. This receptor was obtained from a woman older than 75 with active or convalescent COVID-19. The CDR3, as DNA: TGTGCCAGCAGCCCCCAGGACATAGCTATTGAAGCTTTCTTT. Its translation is CASSPQDIAIEAFF. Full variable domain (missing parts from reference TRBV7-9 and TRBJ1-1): DTGVSQNPRHKITKRGQNVTFRCDPISEHNRLYWYRQTLGQGPEFLTYFQNEAQLEKSRLLSDRFSAERPKGSFSTLEIQRTEQGDSAMYLCASSPQDIAIEAFFGQGTRLTVV.